Listed here are 10 T cell receptor beta chains from one sample, sequenced in a study of blood T cell repertoires in COVID-19. Only in-frame clones appear in the TCRdb table, and some are missing; sequencing was by immunoSEQ multiplex PCR. The sample comprises about 50,000 clones, approximately 89% of which are singletons, and about 27% rests with the top ten. The sample consisted of peripheral blood. These receptor sequences come from a woman aged 80 or over with acute or convalescent COVID-19.

Concerning this clone itself: The sample carries other DNA sequences with the same CDR3. The CDR3 reads CASSPGAGGRNEQFF. The CDR3 coding sequence is TGTGCCAGCTCACCAGGAGCGGGGGGGCGCAATGAGCAGTTCTTC. The chain has TRBV18 and TRBJ2-1, with 10 bases fitting TRBD2. CDR1 KGHSH and CDR2 LQKENI come from the germline V gene. The CDR3 covers 15 residues. The J segment lost 6 bases and the V segment lost 2 bases, leaving 4 bases of the junction unmatched.

This clone was seen only once. This sequence joins TRBV7-8 and TRBJ1-1; D is uncertain. The CDR3 is made up of 15 amino acids. V was pared by 5 bases and J by 1 base, with 14 bases between. Germline loops: CDR1 SGHVS, CDR2 FQNEAQ. The CDR3 DNA reads as TGTGCCAGCAGCCTACTTGATGCCCCGAACACTGAAGCTTTCTTT. It yields the protein CASSLLDAPNTEAFF.

In its sample, this clone was seen a few times. This rearrangement joins TRBV3-1 (or the pseudogene TRBV3-2) to TRBJ2-2, with no clear D. The CDR3 has 13 amino acids. From germline, CDR1 is LGHDT and CDR2 YNNKEL (reference sequence). With 4 bases removed from V and 4 bases from J, the gap between germline ends came to 7 bases. This CDR3 is CASSPSFTGELFF. The DNA of the CDR3 is TGTGCCAGCAGCCCCAGTTTCACCGGGGAGCTGTTTTTT.

This chain connects TRBV7-9 to TRBJ2-3; 8 positions match TRBD2. V lost 4 bases to trimming and J lost 1 base; unmatched junction nucleotides: 4. CDR3 length: 15 amino acids. Germline CDR1 SEHNR, CDR2 FQNEAQ (reference sequence). The CDR3 reads CASSSSGGGTDTQYF. The CDR3 DNA reads TGTGCCAGCAGCTCGTCCGGGGGGGGCACAGATACGCAGTATTTT.

The rearrangement uses TRBV10-1 and TRBJ2-2; weak D call: TRBD1 (5 bases). Trimming removed 6 bases from V and 3 bases from J, with 14 bases in between. The CDR3 loop spans 15 amino acids. The germline V gene has CDR1 WNHNN and CDR2 SYGVQD (reference sequence). The DNA of the CDR3 is TGCGCCAGCAGCTACAGGAACTCGGACACCGGGGAGCTGTTTTTT. This encodes CASSYRNSDTGELFF.

This chain links TRBV4-1 with TRBJ2-2; 7 bases fit TRBD1. Trimming cost V 0 bases and J 4 bases; bases outside gene matches: 5. Germline V gene data show CDR1 as MGHRA and CDR2 as YSYEKL. The CDR3 sequence is 16 residues long. The CDR3 region has the DNA TGCGCCAGCAGCCAAGAGAAAGGGGGCGCCACCGGGGAGCTGTTTTTT. Translated, it gives CASSQEKGGATGELFF.

The V call is TRBV5-1, the J call TRBJ1-2, with 10 bases matching TRBD1. J was trimmed by 4 bases and V by 4 bases; bases with no gene match: 7. CDR1 and CDR2 from the germline V gene are SGHRS and YFSETQ. This CDR3 region has 15 residues. The CDR3 nucleotides read TGCGCCAGCAGCCCACGACAGGGGGCGCGCTATGGCTACACCTTC. Encoded protein: CASSPRQGARYGYTF.

This chain links TRBV21-1 with TRBJ2-1; whether TRBD2, the table's D call, matches the DNA was not checked. TRBV21-1 is annotated as a pseudogene. The CDR3 is 16 amino acids. CDR3 DNA: TGTGCCAGCAGCAAAGTTGCCTGGACTTACTACAATGAGCAGTTCTTC. This sequence encodes CASSKVAWTYYNEQFF.

The chain is built from TRBV30 and TRBJ2-6; 9 nucleotides agree with TRBD1. Germline V gives CDR1 GTSNPN, CDR2 SVGIG (reference sequence). The CDR3 sequence is 18 residues long. V lost 1 base and J lost 0; bases outside the gene matches: 7. Here the CDR3 DNA reads TGTGCCTGGAGTGGGATGACAGGGGGAGGCTCTGGGGCCAACGTCCTGACTTTC. It specifies CAWSGMTGGGSGANVLTF.

The chain links TRBV10-1 to TRBJ2-4; the D gene is possibly TRBD1 (7 bases). Per the germline V gene, CDR1 is WNHNN and CDR2 is SYGVQD (reference sequence). V shed 2 bases and J shed 0 bases, with 23 bases lying between them. This CDR3 spans 20 amino acids. For the CDR3, the DNA is TGCGCCAGCAGTGAGACAAATTCCAGGGGGGTCCCACCAGCCAAAAACATTCAGTACTTC. It translates to CASSETNSRGVPPAKNIQYF.